Presented here are 26 T cell receptor beta chains from one specimen sequenced in a study of CD8 T cells in Susac syndrome. With random hexamers, reverse transcription was performed on about 0.45 to 1 ug of RNA. Via MiXCR, TCRdb re-called the immunoSEQ multiplex PCR reads, giving one row per CDR3 protein. The table includes over 95,000 distinct CDR3 sequences, under 95% detected once. Sample: CD8+ T cells from PBMCs. The receptors shown here come from a human donor in good health.

The rearrangement uses TRBV6-2 or TRBV6-3 and TRBJ2-1; no definite D call. Trimming removed 2 bases from V and 6 bases from J, with 11 bases in between. CDR3 length: 14 residues. Looked up from germline, CDR1 is MNHEY and CDR2 is SVGEGT. The DNA for the CDR3 is TGTGCCAGCAGTTACAGGATGGATTTCAATGAGCAGTTCTTC. Its protein is CASSYRMDFNEQFF.

The chain carries TRBV4-3 and TRBJ2-7; a possible D gene is TRBD1 (6 bases). The CDR3 consists of 15 residues. Germline V CDR1 and CDR2: LGHNA, YSLEER. V dropped 0 bases and J dropped 4 bases, with 13 bases sitting between them. CDR3 sequence: CASSQDQQGKYEQYF. Here the CDR3 DNA reads TGCGCCAGCAGCCAAGATCAACAGGGTAAATACGAGCAGTACTTC.

The count of this clonotype is one. J is TRBJ2-5 and V is TRBV12-3 or TRBV12-4; possible D gene TRBD2, 5 bases. CDR3 length equals 15 residues. V was cut by 8 bases and J by 5 bases, with 21 bases left in between. As DNA, the CDR3 is TGTGCCAGCCGCGCAGGCGGCATCGGGGTGGAGACCCAGTACTTC. This encodes CASRAGGIGVETQYF.

The gene calls are TRBV27 and TRBJ1-1; weak D call: TRBD1 (6 bases). V lost 10 bases, J lost 3 bases, and 24 bases lay in between. The CDR3 loop spans 16 amino acids. Per germline, CDR1 MNHEY and CDR2 SMNVEV (reference sequence). CDR3 sequence reads: CATQNILNRVHTEAFF. The CDR3 nucleotides read TGTGCCACCCAAAACATTCTAAACAGGGTCCACACTGAAGCTTTCTTT.

This chain connects TRBV9 to TRBJ1-2; D ambiguous. Trimming shortened V by 3 bases and J by 5 bases, and 11 bases separated the two germline ends. Looked up from germline, CDR1 is SGDLS and CDR2 is YYNGEE. The CDR3 has 13 residues. The CDR3 DNA reads as TGTGCCAGCAGCGGACGGAACCTATATGGCTACACCTTC. It codes for CASSGRNLYGYTF.

The V and J genes are TRBV20-1 and TRBJ1-1, with TRBD1 matching over 8 bases. The junction had 9 bases not matched to a gene; V was cut back by 6 bases and J by 6 bases. CDR3 length: 13 residues. Germline-derived CDR1 and CDR2 are DFQATT and SNEGSKA (reference sequence). CDR3 sequence (DNA): TGCAGTGCGCAAACAGGGGGTTCCCCTGAAGCTTTCTTT. Residues: CSAQTGGSPEAFF.

The chain uses TRBV11-3 and TRBJ2-1; no clear D gene. Germline V CDR1 and CDR2: SGHNT, YENEEA. Trimming stripped 1 base from V and 6 bases from J, with 13 bases between. CDR3 size: 15 residues. CDR3 in DNA: TGTGCCAGCAGCTTAGTTTTGGCAGGAATCAATGAGCAGTTCTTC. Its translation is CASSLVLAGINEQFF.

This clonotype was found once. V gene TRBV18 combines with J gene TRBJ1-6; 8 bases agree with TRBD1. The CDR3 contains 15 residues. Trimming cost V 4 bases and J 7 bases; bases outside gene matches: 6. The germline CDR1 and CDR2 sequences are KGHSH and LQKENI. The CDR3 bases are TGTGCCAGCTCACGGTCGGACAGGGAAAATTCACCCCTCCACTTT. This translates into CASSRSDRENSPLHF.

The V gene is TRBV20-1, the J gene TRBJ1-1; D perhaps matches TRBD1 (6 bases). The CDR3 contains 12 residues. CDR1 is DFQATT and CDR2 is SNEGSKA in the germline V gene (reference sequence). The CDR3 loop is CRTGSGNTEAFF. The CDR3 nucleotides read TGCAGAACAGGGAGCGGGAACACTGAAGCTTTCTTT.

The rearrangement joins TRBV12-3 or TRBV12-4 to TRBJ1-6; no clear D gene. The ends were cut back, 6 bases at V and 7 bases at J, with 16 bases in the middle. CDR3 length equals 15 residues. CDR3 nucleotide sequence: TGTGCCAGCAGCCCTTCCGAGGGTGTCAATTCACCCCTCCACTTT. Amino acids: CASSPSEGVNSPLHF.

V is TRBV7-9 and J is TRBJ1-1, with a weak D call TRBD1 (5 bases). Trimming removed 7 bases from V and 2 bases from J, with 17 bases in between. This CDR3 has 15 residues. Germline V CDR1 and CDR2: SEHNR, FQNEAQ (reference sequence). CDR3 protein: CASNLPGRGNTEAFF. CDR3 coding DNA: TGTGCCAGCAACCTCCCCGGGAGGGGAAACACTGAAGCTTTCTTT.

The J gene is TRBJ1-4, the V gene TRBV27; 10 nucleotides agree with TRBD1. After removal of 4 bases from V and 7 bases from J, the junction contained 6 bases not matched to a gene. CDR1 MNHEY and CDR2 SMNVEV come from the germline V gene (reference sequence). This CDR3 region has 15 residues. CDR3 region: CASSSPTGGVEKLFF. The CDR3 bases are TGTGCCAGCAGTTCGCCGACAGGGGGCGTTGAAAAACTGTTTTTT.

The chain joins TRBV19 to TRBJ2-3; D remains unclear. The CDR3 consists of 14 residues. The V gene lost 3 bases and the J gene lost 0 bases, with 7 bases spanning the gap. The germline V gene has CDR1 LNHDA and CDR2 SQIVND (reference sequence). The CDR3 protein is CASSMRSSTDTQYF. The CDR3 nucleotides are TGTGCCAGTAGTATGCGATCTAGCACAGATACGCAGTATTTT. The full variable domain, completed using reference TRBV19 and TRBJ2-3, is DGGITQSPKYLFRKEGQNVTLSCEQNLNHDAMYWYRQDPGQGLRLIYYSQIVNDFQKGDIAEGYSVSREKKESFPLTVTSAQKNPTAFYLCASSMRSSTDTQYFGPGTRLTVL.

The V and J genes are TRBV13 and TRBJ1-1, with 8 bases matching TRBD1. This CDR3 has 15 amino acids. Losses at the gene ends were 4 bases for V and 11 bases for J; bases not matched to a gene: 15. Germline V CDR1 and CDR2: PRHDT, FYEKMQ (reference sequence). The CDR3 spells CASSSAGTGTLGAFF. CDR3 nucleotide sequence: TGTGCCAGCAGCTCCGCCGGGACAGGTACACTGGGGGCTTTCTTT.

V usage is TRBV19 and J usage is TRBJ1-4; no clear D. Germline V gene data show CDR1 as LNHDA and CDR2 as SQIVND (reference sequence). Between the trimmed V and J ends, which lost 7 bases and 8 bases, there was a span of 17 bases. This CDR3 comprises 14 residues. The CDR3 DNA reads TGTGCCAGTACTTTGACGGGGATGGGCGAAAAACTGTTTTTT. Translation: CASTLTGMGEKLFF.

V usage is TRBV5-1 and J usage is TRBJ1-1; D possibly corresponds to TRBD1 (6 bases). The V gene's germline CDR1 is SGHRS and CDR2 YFSETQ. V lost 4 bases and J lost 6, with 22 bases in between. There are 16 residues in the CDR3. This CDR3 reads CASSPEGGIQSAEAFF. CDR3 DNA: TGCGCCAGCAGCCCCGAGGGGGGGATTCAGAGCGCTGAAGCTTTCTTT.

The rearrangement uses TRBV10-3 and TRBJ1-5; D uncertain. CDR3 size: 14 residues. Trimming took off 3 bases at V and 3 bases at J, with 9 bases between the two ends. Germline-derived CDR1 and CDR2 are ENHRY and SYGVKD. The CDR3 protein is CAISEGSNNQPQHF. CDR3 nucleotides: TGTGCCATCAGTGAAGGGAGCAACAATCAGCCCCAGCATTTT.

The count of this clonotype is one. J is TRBJ1-1 and V is TRBV19; 8 bases are a match to TRBD1. The CDR3 contains 13 residues. The J segment lost 3 bases and the V segment lost 9 bases, leaving 6 bases of the junction unmatched. Germline V gene sequence: CDR1 LNHDA, CDR2 SQIVND (reference sequence). The CDR3 spells CASGRQGYTEAFF. The CDR3 bases are TGTGCCAGCGGCCGACAGGGGTACACTGAAGCTTTCTTT.

The chain employs TRBV6-2 or TRBV6-3 and TRBJ1-1; D possibly corresponds to TRBD1 (6 bases). From germline, CDR1 is MNHEY and CDR2 SVGEGT. The length of the CDR3 is 16 residues. V was pared by 6 bases and J by 0 bases, with 17 bases between. The CDR3 DNA sequence: TGTGCCAGCAGGAGCGTAAGGGGACAATTGAACACTGAAGCTTTCTTT. This encodes CASRSVRGQLNTEAFF.

Only one count was recorded for this clonotype. This sequence joins TRBV4-2 and TRBJ1-4, with D perhaps matching TRBD1 (5 bases). The CDR3 length is 17 residues. Trimming shortened V by 4 bases and J by 5 bases, and 20 bases separated the two germline ends. Germline CDR1 reads LGHNA; CDR2 reads YNFKEQ. This chain's CDR3 is CASSLQGAGTKNEKLFF. The CDR3 DNA sequence: TGTGCCAGCAGCCTTCAGGGAGCGGGGACGAAGAATGAAAAACTGTTTTTT.

The chain links TRBV15 to TRBJ2-3, with 12 bases matching TRBD2. V dropped 1 base and J dropped 6; count of bases not matched to a gene: 5. CDR1 LNHNV and CDR2 YYDKDF come from the germline V gene (reference sequence). CDR3 length: 16 residues. The CDR3 DNA follows: TGTGCCACCAGCAGAGCAGGACTAGCGGGAAAGGATACGCAGTATTTT. This gives the protein CATSRAGLAGKDTQYF.

J is TRBJ2-7 and V is TRBV7-2; TRBD2 is a possible D gene (6 bases). Trimming cost V 3 bases and J 3 bases, with 24 bases left between them. Per germline, CDR1 SGHTA and CDR2 FQGNSA. The CDR3 has 18 amino acids. The CDR3 loop reads CASSFGMGLTGDRYEQYF. The CDR3 nucleotides read TGTGCCAGCAGCTTCGGGATGGGGTTGACGGGGGATCGCTACGAGCAGTACTTC.

The rearrangement links TRBV12-5 to TRBJ1-1, with D possibly matching TRBD1 (5 bases). Trimming cost V 2 bases and J 7 bases, with 8 bases left between them. The CDR3 totals 12 residues. Germline lookup yields CDR1 LGHNT and CDR2 FRNRAP. CDR3 coding DNA: TGTGCTAGTGGTTTGCACAGGATTGAAGCTTTCTTT. It is translated as CASGLHRIEAFF.

V gene TRBV29-1 combines with J gene TRBJ1-5; a weak D match, TRBD1 (5 bases). Germline V lookup: CDR1 SQVTM, CDR2 ANQGSEA. Trimming took 7 bases from V and 3 from J, leaving 10 bases between them. CDR3 length: 12 residues. CDR3 sequence: CSAGGVNQPQHF. CDR3 sequence (DNA): TGCAGCGCAGGAGGGGTCAATCAGCCCCAGCATTTT.

Details on this clonotype: Germline and junction disagree at one end, which may indicate a read error. The chain has TRBV5-1 and TRBJ2-5; D not resolved. The germline V gene has CDR1 SGHRS and CDR2 YFSETQ. The CDR3 covers 12 residues. CDR3 loop: CASSLDEETQYF. The CDR3 coding sequence is TGCGCCAGCAGTTTGGACGAAGAGACCCAGTACTTC.

The V and J genes are TRBV6-5 and TRBJ1-1; D perhaps matches TRBD1 (5 bases). Trimming cost V 8 bases and J 4 bases, with 11 bases left between them. Germline loops: CDR1 MNHEY, CDR2 SVGAGI. The CDR3 spans 12 residues. CDR3 DNA sequence: TGTGCCAGCGCCCCCGGGACCACTGAAGCTTTCTTT. Its translation is CASAPGTTEAFF.